The 17 T cell receptor beta chains below all came from one sample that was sequenced in a study of technical replicates of blood from a handful of donors. The data were produced by immunoSEQ multiplex PCR, yet TCRdb's version contains in-frame clones alone and is incomplete. The sample has around 85,000 clones, around 94% seen once. Input material: T cells isolated from PBMCs. These receptors came from a human donor in good health.

The chain combines TRBV6-6 with TRBJ1-2; possibly TRBD1 for D (5 bases). CDR1 is MNHNY, CDR2 SVGAGI, per germline (reference sequence). The germline V and J ends were trimmed by 7 bases and 0 bases, with 15 bases remaining between them. CDR3 length equals 15 residues. The CDR3 DNA reads as TGTGCCAGCAACTTAAGTGGGGCCTCTAACTATGGCTACACCTTC. It codes for CASNLSGASNYGYTF.

V usage is TRBV7-2 and J usage is TRBJ2-1, with TRBD2 matching 9 bases. V was pared by 4 bases and J by 4 bases, with 8 bases of the junction left unmatched. CDR3 length: 16 residues. CDR1 and CDR2 from the germline V gene are SGHTA and FQGNSA. In DNA, the CDR3 is TGTGCCAGCAGCTCGCTGACTAGCGGCCTATACAATGAGCAGTTCTTC. Amino acids: CASSSLTSGLYNEQFF.

The chain couples TRBV5-8 to TRBJ1-1, with TRBD1 identical over 10 bases. After removal of 4 bases from V and 3 bases from J, the junction contained 6 bases not matched to a gene. The germline gives CDR1 SGHTS, CDR2 YDEGEE. The length of the CDR3 is 15 residues. The CDR3 sequence: CASSLPGTGDTEAFF. CDR3 in DNA: TGTGCCAGCAGCCTTCCCGGGACAGGGGACACTGAAGCTTTCTTT.

The CDR3 spells CACWDLTSTDTEAFF. In DNA form, the CDR3 reads TGTGCCTGTTGGGACTTAACTTCTACGGACACTGAAGCTTTCTTT. The J gene is TRBJ1-1, the V gene TRBV30; D might be TRBD1 (5 bases). V was pared by 6 bases and J by 3 bases, with 20 bases between. The CDR3 has 15 amino acids. The germline gives CDR1 GTSNPN, CDR2 SVGIG (reference sequence).

The gene calls are TRBV2 and TRBJ1-2, with D perhaps matching TRBD1 (6 bases). This CDR3 region has 14 residues. V was shortened by 6 bases and J by 4 bases, with 15 bases between the two germline ends. Germline assignment: CDR1 SNHLY and CDR2 FYNNEI. The CDR3 DNA is TGTGCCAGCAGGCTAGGGGGAGACTTCTATGGCTACACCTTC. Amino acids: CASRLGGDFYGYTF.

The chain recombines TRBV15 with TRBJ2-7; 14 bases map to TRBD2. The ends lost 3 bases at V and 4 bases at J; junction bases unmatched: 11. Germline V lookup: CDR1 LNHNV, CDR2 YYDKDF (reference sequence). The CDR3 runs to 18 residues. DNA for the CDR3: TGTGCCACCAGCAGTGTCCGCGGGACTAGCGGGAGTAGTTACGAGCAGTACTTC. This gives the protein CATSSVRGTSGSSYEQYF.

The rearrangement joins TRBV7-3 to TRBJ1-2; TRBD1 might be the D (5 bases). Germline values: CDR1 SGHTA, CDR2 FQGTGA. Trimming left V 7 bases short and J 7 bases short, with 16 bases between. The CDR3 is 13 residues long. The CDR3: CASTSGAVGGYTF. DNA of the CDR3: TGTGCCAGCACCTCTGGGGCCGTGGGTGGCTACACCTTC.

This clone appeared a single time. V usage is TRBV18 and J usage is TRBJ2-3; 7 nucleotides line up with TRBD2. V trimming: 5 bases; J trimming: 0 bases; junction bases outside the gene matches: 5. Germline V gives CDR1 KGHSH, CDR2 LQKENI. The CDR3 is 15 amino acids. Here the CDR3 DNA reads TGTGCCAGCTCATCAAAAGCGGGAAGCACAGATACGCAGTATTTT. It translates to CASSSKAGSTDTQYF.

The genes are TRBV28 and TRBJ1-2; 8 bases are shared with TRBD1. V lost 6 bases, J lost 0 bases, and 15 bases stayed unmatched. CDR3 length equals 18 residues. CDR1 MDHEN and CDR2 SYDVKM come from the germline V gene. CDR3 protein: CASRRTGRFHFSNYGYTF. For the CDR3, the DNA is TGTGCCAGCAGGCGGACAGGGCGGTTCCACTTCTCTAACTATGGCTACACCTTC.

The genes are TRBV5-4 and TRBJ1-5; possible D gene TRBD1, 6 bases. The V gene's germline CDR1 is SGHNT and CDR2 YYREEE (reference sequence). V shed 2 bases and J shed 3 bases, with 12 bases lying between them. The CDR3 has 15 amino acids. CDR3 sequence (DNA): TGTGCCAGCAGCTTCGGGGGGCAGGTCAATCAGCCCCAGCATTTT. Translating it yields CASSFGGQVNQPQHF.

The DNA for the CDR3 is TGTGCCAGCAGCGGACCGGGACAGGGTGTGTACACCTTC. This encodes CASSGPGQGVYTF. The genes are TRBV9 and TRBJ1-2, with TRBD1 matching 9 bases. Unmatched junction bases numbered 8, after V lost 3 bases and J lost 11 bases. The CDR3 runs 13 residues. Germline CDR1 is SGDLS and CDR2 is YYNGEE.

The chain has TRBV29-1 and TRBJ2-7, with 9 bases lining up with TRBD1. J lost 3 bases, V lost 3 bases, and 9 bases had no gene match. Germline CDR1 reads SQVTM; CDR2 reads ANQGSEA. This CDR3 region has 15 residues. CDR3 bases: TGCAGCGTTGATGTGGACAGGGGCCGGGGCTACGAGCAGTACTTC. This sequence encodes CSVDVDRGRGYEQYF.

This sequence joins TRBV10-2 and TRBJ2-1, with a weak D call TRBD2 (5 bases). The CDR3 consists of 14 residues. Germline CDR1 and CDR2: WSHSY and SAAADI. Between the trimmed V and J ends, which lost 4 bases and 9 bases, there was a span of 16 bases. The CDR3 loop reads CASSVDSYAGEQFF. DNA of the CDR3: TGCGCCAGCAGTGTGGACTCCTACGCGGGTGAGCAGTTCTTC.

CDR3 amino acids: CASSEALTGGQPQHF. CDR3 nucleotide sequence: TGTGCCAGCAGTGAAGCGCTGACAGGGGGACAGCCCCAGCATTTT. The chain combines TRBV2 with TRBJ1-5; 9 bases map to TRBD1. Germline V gene data show CDR1 as SNHLY and CDR2 as FYNNEI. V gave up 0 bases and J gave up 7 bases; unmatched junction bases: 4. The CDR3 has 15 amino acids.

This clone has only one observation. This chain links TRBV6-5 with TRBJ2-6; D may be TRBD1 (5 bases). The CDR3 runs to 16 residues. V lost 2 bases, J lost 0 bases, and 8 bases lay in between. Germline V gene sequence: CDR1 MNHEY, CDR2 SVGAGI. CDR3: CASSYPDSSGANVLTF. DNA for the CDR3: TGTGCCAGCAGTTACCCCGACAGCTCTGGGGCCAACGTCCTGACTTTC.

The chain's CDR3 is CASTLWSSDQPQHF. CDR3 nucleotide sequence: TGTGCCAGTACCCTGTGGTCCTCGGATCAGCCCCAGCATTTT. The chain employs TRBV19 and TRBJ1-5; D gene unclear. Germline V gene lookup returns CDR1 LNHDA and CDR2 SQIVND (reference sequence). This CDR3 comprises 14 residues. V was clipped by 7 bases and J by 5 bases, with 15 bases between them. Full variable domain (missing parts from reference TRBV19 and TRBJ1-5): DGGITQSPKYLFRKEGQNVTLSCEQNLNHDAMYWYRQDPGQGLRLIYYSQIVNDFQKGDIAEGYSVSREKKESFPLTVTSAQKNPTAFYLCASTLWSSDQPQHFGDGTRLSIL.

The chain has TRBV10-3 and TRBJ2-3; 13 bases align to TRBD2. The J segment lost 2 bases and the V segment lost 3 bases, leaving 5 bases of the junction unmatched. The CDR3 is 17 residues long. Germline CDR1 and CDR2: ENHRY and SYGVKD. Here the CDR3 DNA reads TGTGCCATCAGTGAACGGACTAGCGGGAGTTTCACAGATACGCAGTATTTT. This gives the protein CAISERTSGSFTDTQYF.